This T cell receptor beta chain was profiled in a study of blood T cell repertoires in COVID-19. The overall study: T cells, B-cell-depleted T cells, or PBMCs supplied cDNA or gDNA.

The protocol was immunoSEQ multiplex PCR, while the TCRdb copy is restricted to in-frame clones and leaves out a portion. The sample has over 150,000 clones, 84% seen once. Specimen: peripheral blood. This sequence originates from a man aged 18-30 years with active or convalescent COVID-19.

Here the CDR3 DNA reads TGTGCCAGTAGAGCCGGGACAGGGGGCGTCTATGGCTACACCTTC. It is translated as CASRAGTGGVYGYTF. V usage is TRBV19 and J usage is TRBJ1-2; 12 nucleotides match TRBD1. Germline V CDR1 and CDR2: LNHDA, SQIVND (reference sequence). Trimming took 6 bases from V and 4 from J; bases not matched to a gene: 6. The CDR3 is made up of 15 amino acids. The full variable domain, in which reference TRBV19 and TRBJ1-2 provide the parts outside the CDR3, is DGGITQSPKYLFRKEGQNVTLSCEQNLNHDAMYWYRQDPGQGLRLIYYSQIVNDFQKGDIAEGYSVSREKKESFPLTVTSAQKNPTAFYLCASRAGTGGVYGYTFGSGTRLTVV.